This T cell receptor beta chain was obtained from a study of blood T cell repertoires in COVID-19. Notes on this clone: Within the sample, other DNA sequences also encode this same CDR3.

TCRdb's copy holds only in-frame clones and misses some; the assay was immunoSEQ multiplex PCR. Found here are roughly 67,000 clones, under 95% of them singletons; the top ten hold approximately 2.9%. V lost 0 bases, J lost 2 bases, and 2 bases stayed unmatched. The germline V gene encodes CDR1 SGHRS and CDR2 YFSETQ. The CDR3 has 15 residues. This rearrangement joins TRBV5-1 to TRBJ2-3; 8 nucleotides line up with TRBD2. The material sequenced was peripheral blood. This TCR derives from a man in his 70s with active COVID-19. The CDR3 region is CASSLDGGVTDTQYF. The CDR3 coding sequence is TGCGCCAGCAGCTTGGACGGGGGGGTCACAGATACGCAGTATTTT.